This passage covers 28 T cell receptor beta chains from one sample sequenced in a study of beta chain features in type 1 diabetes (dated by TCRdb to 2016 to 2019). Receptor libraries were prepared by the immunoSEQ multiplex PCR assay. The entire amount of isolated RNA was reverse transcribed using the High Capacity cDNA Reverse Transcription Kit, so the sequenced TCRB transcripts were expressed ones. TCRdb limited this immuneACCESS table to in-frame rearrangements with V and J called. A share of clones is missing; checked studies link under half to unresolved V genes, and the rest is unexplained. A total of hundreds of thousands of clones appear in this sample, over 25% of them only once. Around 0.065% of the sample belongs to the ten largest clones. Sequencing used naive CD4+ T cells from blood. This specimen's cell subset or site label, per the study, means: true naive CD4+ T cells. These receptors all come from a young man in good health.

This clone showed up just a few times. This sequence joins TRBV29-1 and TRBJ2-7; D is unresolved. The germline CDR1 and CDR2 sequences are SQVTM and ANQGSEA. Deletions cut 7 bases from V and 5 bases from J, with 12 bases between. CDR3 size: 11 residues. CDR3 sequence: CSAVEMHEQYF. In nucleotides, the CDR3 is TGCAGCGCCGTTGAAATGCACGAGCAGTACTTC.

The CDR3 coding sequence is TGTGCCAGCAGCTTTGGGCGGCTACAAGAGACCCAGTACTTC. It codes for CASSFGRLQETQYF. The chain is built from TRBV11-2 and TRBJ2-5; D unresolved. The CDR3 spans 14 residues. V gave up 3 bases and J gave up 2 bases, with 10 bases separating them. The germline V gene has CDR1 SGHAT and CDR2 FQNNGV.

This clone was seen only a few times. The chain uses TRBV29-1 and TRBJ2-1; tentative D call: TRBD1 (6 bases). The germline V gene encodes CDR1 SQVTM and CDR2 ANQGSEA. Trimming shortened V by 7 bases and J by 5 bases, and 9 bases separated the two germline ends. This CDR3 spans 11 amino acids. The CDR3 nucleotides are TGCAGCGGCGGACAGAACAATGAGCAGTTCTTC. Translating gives CSGGQNNEQFF.

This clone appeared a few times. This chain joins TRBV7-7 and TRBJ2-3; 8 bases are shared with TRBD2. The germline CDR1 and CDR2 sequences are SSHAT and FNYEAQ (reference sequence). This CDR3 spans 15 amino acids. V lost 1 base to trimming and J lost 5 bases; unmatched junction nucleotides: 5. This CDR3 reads CASSLGLAGGDTQYF. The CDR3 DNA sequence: TGTGCCAGCAGCTTAGGTCTCGCGGGAGGAGATACGCAGTATTTT.

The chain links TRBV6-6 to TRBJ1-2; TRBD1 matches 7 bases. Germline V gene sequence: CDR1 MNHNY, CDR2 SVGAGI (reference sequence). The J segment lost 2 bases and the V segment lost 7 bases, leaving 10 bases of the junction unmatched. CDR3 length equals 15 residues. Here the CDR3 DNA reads TGTGCCAGCACCCAAGGGACAGCGTCCAACTATGGCTACACCTTC. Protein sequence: CASTQGTASNYGYTF.

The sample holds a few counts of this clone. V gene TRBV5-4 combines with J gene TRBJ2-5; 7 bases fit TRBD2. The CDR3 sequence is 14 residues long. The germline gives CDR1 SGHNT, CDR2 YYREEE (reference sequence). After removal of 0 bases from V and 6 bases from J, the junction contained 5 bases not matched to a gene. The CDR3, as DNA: TGTGCCAGCAGCTTGGATACTAGCGTTAAGACCCAGTACTTC. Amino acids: CASSLDTSVKTQYF.

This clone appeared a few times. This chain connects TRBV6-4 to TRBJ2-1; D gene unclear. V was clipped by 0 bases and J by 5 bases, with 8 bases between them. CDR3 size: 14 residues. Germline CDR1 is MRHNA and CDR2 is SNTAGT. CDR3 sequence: CASSDSLRNNEQFF. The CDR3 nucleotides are TGTGCCAGCAGTGACTCCCTTCGGAACAATGAGCAGTTCTTC.

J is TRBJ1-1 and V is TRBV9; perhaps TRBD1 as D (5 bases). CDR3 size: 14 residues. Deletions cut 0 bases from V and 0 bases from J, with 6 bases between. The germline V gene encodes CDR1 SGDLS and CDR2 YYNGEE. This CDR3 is CASSVEGVNTEAFF. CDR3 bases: TGTGCCAGCAGCGTAGAAGGGGTGAACACTGAAGCTTTCTTT.

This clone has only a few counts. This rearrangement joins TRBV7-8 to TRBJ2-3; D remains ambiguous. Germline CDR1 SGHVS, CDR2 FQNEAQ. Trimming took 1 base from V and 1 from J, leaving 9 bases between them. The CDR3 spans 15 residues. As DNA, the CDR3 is TGTGCCAGCAGCTTAGGGCCAATGGGCACAGATACGCAGTATTTT. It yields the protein CASSLGPMGTDTQYF.

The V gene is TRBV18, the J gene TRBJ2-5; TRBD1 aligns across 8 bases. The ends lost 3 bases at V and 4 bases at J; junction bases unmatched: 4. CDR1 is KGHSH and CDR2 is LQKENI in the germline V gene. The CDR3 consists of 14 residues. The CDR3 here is CASSPGQGGETQYF. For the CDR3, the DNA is TGTGCCAGCTCACCTGGACAGGGCGGAGAGACCCAGTACTTC.

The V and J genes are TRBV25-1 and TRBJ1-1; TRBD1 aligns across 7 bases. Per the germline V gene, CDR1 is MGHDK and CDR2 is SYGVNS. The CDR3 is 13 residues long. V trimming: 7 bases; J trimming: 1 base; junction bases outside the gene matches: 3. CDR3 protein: CASTGTENTEAFF. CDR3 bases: TGTGCCAGCACCGGGACAGAGAACACTGAAGCTTTCTTT.

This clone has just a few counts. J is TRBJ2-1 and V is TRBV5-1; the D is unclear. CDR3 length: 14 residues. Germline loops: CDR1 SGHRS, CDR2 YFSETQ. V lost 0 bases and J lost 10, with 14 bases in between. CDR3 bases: TGCGCCAGCAGCTTGGCCATGATGGGGAACGAGCAGTTCTTC. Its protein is CASSLAMMGNEQFF. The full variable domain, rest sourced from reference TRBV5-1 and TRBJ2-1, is KAGVTQTPRYLIKTRGQQVTLSCSPISGHRSVSWYQQTPGQGLQFLFEYFSETQRNKGNFPGRFSGRQFSNSRSEMNVSTLELGDSALYLCASSLAMMGNEQFFGPGTRLTVL.

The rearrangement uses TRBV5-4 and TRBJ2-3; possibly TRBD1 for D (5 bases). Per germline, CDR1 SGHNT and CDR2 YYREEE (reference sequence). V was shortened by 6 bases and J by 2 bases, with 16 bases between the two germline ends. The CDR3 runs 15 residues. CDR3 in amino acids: CASNNRFRDTDTQYF. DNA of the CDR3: TGTGCCAGCAACAACAGGTTCAGGGACACAGATACGCAGTATTTT.

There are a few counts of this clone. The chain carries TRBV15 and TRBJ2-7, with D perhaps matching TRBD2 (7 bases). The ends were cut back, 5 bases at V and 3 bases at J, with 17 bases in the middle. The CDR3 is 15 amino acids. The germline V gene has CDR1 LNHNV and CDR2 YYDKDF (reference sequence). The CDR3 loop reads CATSPGGGQHYEQYF. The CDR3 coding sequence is TGTGCCACCAGCCCGGGCGGGGGACAACACTACGAGCAGTACTTC.

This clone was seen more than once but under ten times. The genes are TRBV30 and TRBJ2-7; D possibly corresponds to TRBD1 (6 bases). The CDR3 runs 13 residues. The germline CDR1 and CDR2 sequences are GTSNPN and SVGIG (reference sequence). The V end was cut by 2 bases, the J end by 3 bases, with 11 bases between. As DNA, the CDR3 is TGTGCCTGGAGTCCGGACAGCGGCTACGAGCAGTACTTC. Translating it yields CAWSPDSGYEQYF.

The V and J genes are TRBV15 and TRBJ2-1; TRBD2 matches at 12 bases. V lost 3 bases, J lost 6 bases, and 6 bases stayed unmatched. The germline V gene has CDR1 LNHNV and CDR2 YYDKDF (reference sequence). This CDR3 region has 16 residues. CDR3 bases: TGTGCCACCAGCAGGGCTAGCGGGAGGGCCTTCAATGAGCAGTTCTTC. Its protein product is CATSRASGRAFNEQFF.

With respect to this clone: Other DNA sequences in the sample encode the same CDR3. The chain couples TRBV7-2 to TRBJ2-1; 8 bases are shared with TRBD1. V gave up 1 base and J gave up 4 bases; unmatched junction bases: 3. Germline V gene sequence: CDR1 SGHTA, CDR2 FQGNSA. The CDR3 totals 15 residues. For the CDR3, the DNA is TGTGCCAGCAGCTTAGACAGGGGGAGTTACAATGAGCAGTTCTTC. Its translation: CASSLDRGSYNEQFF.

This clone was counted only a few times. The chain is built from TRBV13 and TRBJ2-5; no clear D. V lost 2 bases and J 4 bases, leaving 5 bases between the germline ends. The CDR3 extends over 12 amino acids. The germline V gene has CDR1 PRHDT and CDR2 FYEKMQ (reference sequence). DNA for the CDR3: TGTGCCAGCAGCTTACCCAGAGAGACCCAGTACTTC. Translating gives CASSLPRETQYF.

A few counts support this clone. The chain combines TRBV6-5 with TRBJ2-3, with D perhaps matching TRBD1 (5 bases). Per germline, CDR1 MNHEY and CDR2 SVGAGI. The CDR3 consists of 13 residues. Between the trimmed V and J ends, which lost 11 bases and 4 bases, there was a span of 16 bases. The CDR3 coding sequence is TGTGCCTCAATGGGGCGCCTCCCAGATACGCAGTATTTT. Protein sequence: CASMGRLPDTQYF.

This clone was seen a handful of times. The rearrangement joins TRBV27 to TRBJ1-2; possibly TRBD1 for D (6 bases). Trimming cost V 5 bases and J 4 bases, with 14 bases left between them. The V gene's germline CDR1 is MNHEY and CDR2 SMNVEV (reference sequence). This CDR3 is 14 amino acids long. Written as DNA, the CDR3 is TGTGCCAGCAGTCAAGGGGGTTGGAGCTATGGCTACACCTTC. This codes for CASSQGGWSYGYTF.

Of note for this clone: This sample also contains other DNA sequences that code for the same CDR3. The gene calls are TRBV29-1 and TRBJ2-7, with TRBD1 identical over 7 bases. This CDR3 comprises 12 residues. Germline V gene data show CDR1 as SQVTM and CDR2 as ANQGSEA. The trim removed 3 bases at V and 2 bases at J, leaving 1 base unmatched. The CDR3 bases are TGCAGCGTTGATAGGGGGCCCTACGAGCAGTACTTC. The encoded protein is CSVDRGPYEQYF.

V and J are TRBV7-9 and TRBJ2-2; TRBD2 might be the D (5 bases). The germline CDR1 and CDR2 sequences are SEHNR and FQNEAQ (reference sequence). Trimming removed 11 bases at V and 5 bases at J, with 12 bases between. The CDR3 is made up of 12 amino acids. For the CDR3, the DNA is TGTGCCTTACCACCGGGGACCGGGGAGCTGTTTTTT. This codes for CALPPGTGELFF.

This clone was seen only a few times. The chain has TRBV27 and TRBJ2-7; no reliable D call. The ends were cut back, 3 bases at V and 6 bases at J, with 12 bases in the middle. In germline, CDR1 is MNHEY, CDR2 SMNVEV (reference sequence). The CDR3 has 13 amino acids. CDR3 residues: CASSLDFSGEQYF. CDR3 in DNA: TGTGCCAGCAGTTTGGATTTTTCTGGCGAGCAGTACTTC.

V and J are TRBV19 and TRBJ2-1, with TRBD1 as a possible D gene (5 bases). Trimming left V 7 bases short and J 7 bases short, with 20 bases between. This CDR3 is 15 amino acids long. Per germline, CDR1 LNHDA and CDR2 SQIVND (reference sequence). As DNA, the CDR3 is TGTGCCAGTAAGCTAACCAGGGCGGTGGGGAATGAGCAGTTCTTC. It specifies CASKLTRAVGNEQFF.

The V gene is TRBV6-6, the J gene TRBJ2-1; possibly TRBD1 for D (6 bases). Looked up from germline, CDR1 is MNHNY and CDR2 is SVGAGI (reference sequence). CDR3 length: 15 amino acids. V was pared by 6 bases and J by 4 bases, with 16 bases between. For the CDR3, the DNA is TGTGCCAGCAGGGATGGGACACCGAGGTACAATGAGCAGTTCTTC. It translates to CASRDGTPRYNEQFF.

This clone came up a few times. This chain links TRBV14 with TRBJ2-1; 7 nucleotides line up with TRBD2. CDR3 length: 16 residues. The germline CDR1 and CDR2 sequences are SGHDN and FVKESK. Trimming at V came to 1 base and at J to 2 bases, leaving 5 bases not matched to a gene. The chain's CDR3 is CASSQVRLAAYNEQFF. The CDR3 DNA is TGTGCCAGCAGCCAAGTGAGACTAGCTGCCTACAATGAGCAGTTCTTC. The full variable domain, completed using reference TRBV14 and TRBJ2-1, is EAGVTQFPSHSVIEKGQTVTLRCDPISGHDNLYWYRRVMGKEIKFLLHFVKESKQDESGMPNNRFLAERTGGTYSTLKVQPAELEDSGVYFCASSQVRLAAYNEQFFGPGTRLTVL.

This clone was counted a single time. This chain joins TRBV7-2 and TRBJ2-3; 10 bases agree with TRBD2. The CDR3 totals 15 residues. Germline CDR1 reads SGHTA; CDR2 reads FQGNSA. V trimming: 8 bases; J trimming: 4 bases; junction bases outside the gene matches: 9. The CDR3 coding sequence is TGTGCCAGCCGAGGCCCTAGCGGGAGCCCAGATACGCAGTATTTT. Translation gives CASRGPSGSPDTQYF.

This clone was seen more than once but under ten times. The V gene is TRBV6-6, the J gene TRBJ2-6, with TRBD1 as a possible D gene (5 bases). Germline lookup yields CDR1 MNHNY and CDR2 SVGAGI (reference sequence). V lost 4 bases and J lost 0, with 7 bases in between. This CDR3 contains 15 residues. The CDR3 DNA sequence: TGTGCCAGCAGTTTGCAGGGCTCTGGGGCCAACGTCCTGACTTTC. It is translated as CASSLQGSGANVLTF.